Each of the 11 T cell receptor beta chains below was sequenced from the same sample in a study of blood T cell repertoires in COVID-19. Produced via immunoSEQ multiplex PCR; TCRdb's table is partial and in-frame only. The repertoire holds just over 150,000 clones, with 85% to 90% as singletons. Material: peripheral blood. The receptors come from a woman in her forties with acute or convalescent COVID-19.

Remarks on this clone: Mismatch with germline at one junction end may stem from a read error. The rearrangement joins TRBV12-3 or TRBV12-4 to TRBJ2-5; D may be TRBD1 (5 bases). This CDR3 has 11 amino acids. In DNA form, the CDR3 reads TGTGCCAGCAGCCCACAGTTCTCAGGGAACTTC. Residues: CASSPQFSGNF.

This chain's CDR3 is CASSFGSTNEKLFF. The CDR3 nucleotides read TGTGCCAGCAGCTTCGGGTCAACTAATGAAAAACTGTTTTTT. The rearrangement links TRBV11-2 to TRBJ1-4; D not certain. There are 14 residues in the CDR3. Looked up from germline, CDR1 is SGHAT and CDR2 is FQNNGV. Trimming stripped 3 bases from V and 0 bases from J, with 5 bases between.

V and J are TRBV9 and TRBJ1-6, with a tentative D call TRBD1 (6 bases). Germline V gene sequence: CDR1 SGDLS, CDR2 YYNGEE. V was cut by 2 bases and J by 7 bases, with 13 bases left in between. The CDR3 is made up of 15 amino acids. The CDR3 DNA reads as TGTGCCAGCAGCGTGTCAGGGGATGGAAATTCACCCCTCCACTTT. Amino acids: CASSVSGDGNSPLHF. The full variable domain, completed using reference TRBV9 and TRBJ1-6, is DSGVTQTPKHLITATGQRVTLRCSPRSGDLSVYWYQQSLDQGLQFLIQYYNGEERAKGNILERFSAQQFPDLHSELNLSSLELGDSALYFCASSVSGDGNSPLHFGNGTRLTVT.

The DNA of the CDR3 is TGCGCCAGCAGCCAAGCGGAGGGCCACTACGAGCAGTACTTC. It is translated as CASSQAEGHYEQYF. The chain carries TRBV4-1 and TRBJ2-7, with a tentative D call TRBD2 (6 bases). Trimming removed 1 base at V and 3 bases at J, with 10 bases between. The CDR3 length is 14 residues. CDR1 and CDR2 from the germline V gene are MGHRA and YSYEKL.

This clone was counted a single time. The chain is built from TRBV15 and TRBJ2-5, with TRBD2 matching 10 bases. The CDR3 length is 16 residues. Germline V gene sequence: CDR1 LNHNV, CDR2 YYDKDF (reference sequence). V dropped 6 bases and J dropped 4; count of bases not matched to a gene: 11. The CDR3: CATRPLGTSEIETQYF. CDR3 sequence (DNA): TGTGCCACCAGGCCTCTCGGGACTAGCGAGATAGAGACCCAGTACTTC.

The V gene is TRBV9, the J gene TRBJ2-1, with TRBD2 matching 9 bases. J was trimmed by 9 bases and V by 0 bases; bases with no gene match: 7. CDR3 length: 15 amino acids. CDR1 and CDR2 (germline): SGDLS, YYNGEE. CDR3 nucleotides: TGTGCCAGCAGCGTAGACCCTAGCGGGGTCTCTGAGCAGTTCTTC. Its translation: CASSVDPSGVSEQFF.

J is TRBJ2-2 and V is TRBV6-5; D gene uncertain. From germline, CDR1 is MNHEY and CDR2 SVGAGI. V lost 6 bases and J lost 5, with 13 bases in between. CDR3 length equals 14 residues. For the CDR3, the DNA is TGTGCCAGCAGATCCGACGTCGGGACCGGGGAGCTGTTTTTT. Protein sequence: CASRSDVGTGELFF.

The chain joins TRBV4-1 to TRBJ2-7; possibly TRBD2 for D (6 bases). The V gene's germline CDR1 is MGHRA and CDR2 YSYEKL. The CDR3 loop spans 15 amino acids. V gave up 1 base and J gave up 4 bases, with 14 bases separating them. The CDR3 region is CASSQVQSAGYEQYF. The DNA of the CDR3 is TGCGCCAGCAGCCAAGTCCAGAGCGCGGGGTACGAGCAGTACTTC.

The chain recombines TRBV24-1 with TRBJ2-5, with D possibly TRBD1 on 5 matching bases. V shed 3 bases and J shed 5 bases, with 12 bases lying between them. The germline CDR1 and CDR2 sequences are KGHDR and SFDVKD. The CDR3 spans 14 residues. The CDR3 DNA sequence: TGTGCCACCAGTGATATTGGACATGAGGAGACCCAGTACTTC. Amino acids: CATSDIGHEETQYF.

V gene TRBV7-9 combines with J gene TRBJ2-3, with D possibly being TRBD1 (6 bases). Trimming shortened V by 5 bases and J by 1 base, and 16 bases separated the two germline ends. Looked up from germline, CDR1 is SEHNR and CDR2 is FQNEAQ (reference sequence). The CDR3 totals 16 residues. CDR3 nucleotides: TGTGCCAGCAGCCAAAGAGGGGACACGCGCACAGATACGCAGTATTTT. Its protein product is CASSQRGDTRTDTQYF.

The chain combines TRBV5-1 with TRBJ2-7, with 13 bases matching TRBD2. Germline lookup yields CDR1 SGHRS and CDR2 YFSETQ. Unmatched junction bases numbered 5, after V lost 4 bases and J lost 4 bases. CDR3 length equals 15 residues. CDR3 region: CASSTGLAGLYEQYF. The CDR3 coding sequence is TGCGCCAGCAGCACGGGACTAGCGGGGTTATACGAGCAGTACTTC.